The 27 T cell receptor beta chains below come from one sample, sequenced in a study of cytomegalovirus exposure and HLA in healthy donors. This PCR relied on a set of 60 Vbeta primers and 13 Jbeta primers. Method: immunoSEQ multiplex PCR; TCRdb's copy keeps in-frame clones and lacks some. The repertoire includes about 40,000 clones, around 82% of them detected once, and roughly a tenth sits in the top ten. Sequencing input: PBMCs. Every receptor here comes from a woman aged 18-30 years in good health and CMV-seropositive.

The V and J genes are TRBV18 and TRBJ2-3; 7 bases align to TRBD2. There are 14 residues in the CDR3. Germline trimming cut 3 bases from V and 6 bases from J; bases unmatched to any gene: 6. Germline CDR1 is KGHSH and CDR2 is LQKENI. CDR3 nucleotides: TGTGCCAGCTCACCGCGGGGGTGGGCCGATACGCAGTATTTT. The encoded protein is CASSPRGWADTQYF.

This clone occurred a few times. The chain uses TRBV6-4 and TRBJ1-2, with D possibly TRBD1 on 5 matching bases. The CDR3 loop spans 12 amino acids. V was trimmed by 5 bases and J by 7 bases, leaving 11 bases between them. Germline CDR1 reads MRHNA; CDR2 reads SNTAGT. The CDR3 nucleotides are TGTGCCAGCAGTTACGTCGGGGGTGGCTACACCTTC. Residues: CASSYVGGGYTF.

In regard to this clone: One end of the junction fails to match germline, which may point to a read error. The chain joins TRBV5-1 to TRBJ2-1; no clear D. Germline V gives CDR1 SGHRS, CDR2 YFSETQ. The CDR3 extends over 15 amino acids. The CDR3 loop reads CASSPGYATYNGQFF. The CDR3 DNA reads TGCGCCAGCAGCCCGGGTTACGCTACCTACAATGGGCAGTTCTTC. Together with reference TRBV5-1 and TRBJ2-1, the CDR3 gives the full variable domain: KAGVTQTPRYLIKTRGQQVTLSCSPISGHRSVSWYQQTPGQGLQFLFEYFSETQRNKGNFPGRFSGRQFSNSRSEMNVSTLELGDSALYLCASSPGYATYNGQFFGPGTRLTVL.

This chain connects TRBV10-3 to TRBJ2-3, with D hard to call. This CDR3 region has 15 residues. The ends were cut back, 0 bases at V and 1 base at J, with 8 bases in the middle. Per germline, CDR1 ENHRY and CDR2 SYGVKD. The CDR3 DNA sequence: TGTGCCATCAGTGAGTCTGGCAGTCGCACAGATACGCAGTATTTT. As protein: CAISESGSRTDTQYF.

This chain links TRBV10-3 with TRBJ1-4; perhaps TRBD1 as D (5 bases). Germline V lookup: CDR1 ENHRY, CDR2 SYGVKD. This CDR3 region has 14 residues. The ends were cut back, 7 bases at V and 7 bases at J, with 16 bases in the middle. CDR3: CAIKDGAGGEKLFF. The CDR3 DNA reads TGTGCCATCAAAGATGGGGCAGGTGGTGAAAAACTGTTTTTT.

The sample holds a few counts of this clone. The J gene is TRBJ2-3, the V gene TRBV9; 9 bases agree with TRBD2. The CDR3 sequence is 16 residues long. V trimming: 3 bases; J trimming: 3 bases; junction bases outside the gene matches: 8. From germline, CDR1 is SGDLS and CDR2 YYNGEE. The CDR3 nucleotides read TGTGCCAGCAGCGGATATAGCGGGGGTCCAACAGATACGCAGTATTTT. It is translated as CASSGYSGGPTDTQYF. The full variable domain, rest sourced from reference TRBV9 and TRBJ2-3, is DSGVTQTPKHLITATGQRVTLRCSPRSGDLSVYWYQQSLDQGLQFLIQYYNGEERAKGNILERFSAQQFPDLHSELNLSSLELGDSALYFCASSGYSGGPTDTQYFGPGTRLTVL.

The genes are TRBV6-5 and TRBJ2-7; 9 bases line up with TRBD1. Looked up from germline, CDR1 is MNHEY and CDR2 is SVGAGI. The CDR3 totals 14 residues. J lost 3 bases, V lost 5 bases, and 5 bases had no gene match. The CDR3 DNA follows: TGTGCCAGCAGTGTACAGGGGGCTCTCTACGAGCAGTACTTC. This gives the protein CASSVQGALYEQYF.

With respect to this clone: In the same sample, other DNA sequences code for this CDR3. The chain couples TRBV30 to TRBJ1-4, with TRBD1 matching over 7 bases. The V segment lost 2 bases and the J segment 8 bases; nucleotides outside the gene matches: 11. Germline-derived CDR1 and CDR2 are GTSNPN and SVGIG (reference sequence). The CDR3 runs to 15 residues. The chain's CDR3 is CAWSISTGFFEKLFF. CDR3 bases: TGTGCCTGGAGTATCTCGACAGGGTTTTTCGAAAAACTGTTTTTT. The complete variable domain, with remaining parts taken from reference TRBV30 and TRBJ1-4, reads SQTIHQWPATLVQPVGSPLSLECTVEGTSNPNLYWYRQAAGRGLQLLFYSVGIGQISSEVPQNLSASRPQDRQFILSSKKLLLSDSGFYLCAWSISTGFFEKLFFGSGTQLSVL.

This chain links TRBV27 with TRBJ1-1; D remains ambiguous. The CDR3 is 13 residues long. The V and J ends lost 6 bases and 2 bases respectively, with 10 bases between them. Germline V CDR1 and CDR2: MNHEY, SMNVEV (reference sequence). The CDR3 DNA is TGTGCCAGCAGGTCCAGAACCAACACTGAAGCTTTCTTT. Its translation is CASRSRTNTEAFF.

The rearrangement joins TRBV7-2 to TRBJ1-2; no clear D gene. Germline CDR1 SGHTA, CDR2 FQGNSA. The CDR3 has 12 amino acids. Trimming took off 1 base at V and 7 bases at J, with 7 bases between the two ends. The CDR3 DNA reads TGTGCCAGCAGCTTAGGGGGAGGTGGCTACACCTTC. Amino acid sequence: CASSLGGGGYTF.

This clone was seen more than once but under ten times. The J gene is TRBJ2-1, the V gene TRBV6-4; D possibly corresponds to TRBD2 (5 bases). CDR1 and CDR2 from the germline V gene are MRHNA and SNTAGT. V was cut by 6 bases and J by 5 bases, with 17 bases left in between. This CDR3 has 15 amino acids. In nucleotides, the CDR3 is TGTGCCAGCAGCGCCACAGTGGACTTTAACAATGAGCAGTTCTTC. Translation gives CASSATVDFNNEQFF.

The chain couples TRBV6-6 to TRBJ1-6; D remains unclear. Trimming removed 2 bases from V and 3 bases from J, with 11 bases in between. CDR1 and CDR2 from the germline V gene are MNHNY and SVGAGI (reference sequence). This CDR3 is 16 amino acids long. In DNA form, the CDR3 reads TGTGCCAGCAGTTACCCCTCCGGGAACTATAATTCACCCCTCCACTTT. This sequence encodes CASSYPSGNYNSPLHF.

The gene calls are TRBV30 and TRBJ2-1; 7 bases are shared with TRBD1. This CDR3 region has 15 residues. Germline trimming cut 3 bases from V and 0 bases from J; bases unmatched to any gene: 5. Germline V CDR1 and CDR2: GTSNPN, SVGIG (reference sequence). The CDR3 nucleotides read TGTGCCTGGAGACGAGGGGACAGCTCCTACAATGAGCAGTTCTTC. This sequence encodes CAWRRGDSSYNEQFF.

The chain has TRBV11-2 and TRBJ2-7; 7 nucleotides line up with TRBD1. The V segment lost 1 base and the J segment 3 bases; nucleotides outside the gene matches: 3. The CDR3 runs to 14 residues. CDR1 SGHAT and CDR2 FQNNGV come from the germline V gene. The CDR3 nucleotides are TGTGCCAGCAGCTTAGCCTACAGGGGCTACGAGCAGTACTTC. This encodes CASSLAYRGYEQYF. The complete variable domain, with remaining parts taken from reference TRBV11-2 and TRBJ2-7, reads EAGVAQSPRYKIIEKRQSVAFWCNPISGHATLYWYQQILGQGPKLLIQFQNNGVVDDSQLPKDRFSAERLKGVDSTLKIQPAKLEDSAVYLCASSLAYRGYEQYFGPGTRLTVT.

The chain couples TRBV29-1 to TRBJ2-5, with 14 bases that match TRBD2. V was clipped by 3 bases and J by 5 bases; unmatched bases: 8. The CDR3 sequence is 16 residues long. Per germline, CDR1 SQVTM and CDR2 ANQGSEA. CDR3 sequence reads: CSVDRLAGGPRETQYF. The CDR3 DNA reads TGCAGCGTTGACCGACTAGCGGGGGGGCCCCGGGAGACCCAGTACTTC.

V usage is TRBV11-2 and J usage is TRBJ2-3; TRBD2 matches 15 bases. Germline CDR1 is SGHAT and CDR2 is FQNNGV. V lost 1 base to trimming and J lost 8 bases; unmatched junction nucleotides: 10. CDR3 size: 18 residues. The CDR3 bases are TGTGCCAGCAGCTTAGTGGGGGGACTAGCGGGAGGCACAAGTACGCAGTATTTT. Amino acid sequence: CASSLVGGLAGGTSTQYF.

The gene calls are TRBV6-1 and TRBJ2-1; 8 positions match TRBD2. With V trimmed by 5 bases and J by 5 bases, 2 bases remained unmatched. Germline CDR1 is MNHNS and CDR2 is SASEGT. This CDR3 has 13 amino acids. The CDR3 DNA follows: TGTGCCAGCAGTAGGCGGGGGGACAATGAGCAGTTCTTC. It specifies CASSRRGDNEQFF.

The chain carries TRBV6-5 and TRBJ2-3, with D possibly being TRBD2 (7 bases). With 8 bases removed from V and 2 bases from J, the gap between germline ends came to 14 bases. The CDR3 consists of 14 residues. The germline V gene encodes CDR1 MNHEY and CDR2 SVGAGI. CDR3 DNA: TGTGCCAGCTGGACGGGGGGCACCACAGATACGCAGTATTTT. It codes for CASWTGGTTDTQYF.

The chain employs TRBV29-1 and TRBJ2-1; D is undetermined. V gave up 7 bases and J gave up 2 bases, with 12 bases separating them. Germline V CDR1 and CDR2: SQVTM, ANQGSEA. The CDR3 has 13 amino acids. The CDR3 DNA follows: TGCAGCGCCGGGTCCGCCGCCTACAATGAGCAGTTCTTC. It yields the protein CSAGSAAYNEQFF.

The chain has TRBV28 and TRBJ1-2, with D possibly TRBD1 on 6 matching bases. Germline CDR1 MDHEN, CDR2 SYDVKM. There are 12 residues in the CDR3. V lost 4 bases to trimming and J lost 5 bases, with 8 bases between them. The CDR3 sequence: CASSWQGYGYTF. DNA for the CDR3: TGTGCCAGCAGTTGGCAGGGGTATGGCTACACCTTC.

The chain carries TRBV6-4 and TRBJ2-1, with a possible D match to TRBD2 (6 bases). Trimming stripped 0 bases from V and 0 bases from J, with 9 bases between. This CDR3 spans 16 amino acids. CDR1 and CDR2 from the germline V gene are MRHNA and SNTAGT. The CDR3 DNA is TGTGCCAGCAGTGACTCCGGAGGGAGCTCCTACAATGAGCAGTTCTTC. The encoded protein is CASSDSGGSSYNEQFF.

This rearrangement joins TRBV2 to TRBJ2-1; D uncertain. Germline V gene sequence: CDR1 SNHLY, CDR2 FYNNEI. V lost 6 bases and J lost 2, with 11 bases in between. The CDR3 covers 14 residues. The CDR3 DNA is TGTGCCAGCAGCCCTGACTTCACCTACAATGAGCAGTTCTTC. It encodes CASSPDFTYNEQFF.

With respect to this clone: A junction boundary mismatches the germline segment, possibly from a read error. This same CDR3 is encoded by further DNA sequences in the sample. The rearrangement joins TRBV28 to TRBJ2-5, with TRBD2 identical over 11 bases. CDR3 length equals 16 residues. Germline V gives CDR1 MDHEN, CDR2 SYDVKM. DNA for the CDR3: TGCGCCAGCAGCTCCCTCAGACTAGCGGGGAAAGAGACCCAGTACTTC. Amino acid sequence: CASSSLRLAGKETQYF.

This clone was observed a single time. The rearrangement links TRBV7-3 to TRBJ2-1; TRBD1 aligns across 7 bases. Per the germline V gene, CDR1 is SGHTA and CDR2 is FQGTGA. This CDR3 comprises 15 residues. V was clipped by 5 bases and J by 0 bases; unmatched bases: 4. The CDR3 loop reads CASSPQGSSYNEQFF. As DNA, the CDR3 is TGTGCCAGCAGCCCACAGGGGAGCTCCTACAATGAGCAGTTCTTC.

This chain's CDR3 is CASRQGQTYGYTF. CDR3 bases: TGTGCCAGTAGACAGGGGCAGACCTATGGCTACACCTTC. The chain recombines TRBV19 with TRBJ1-2; 7 positions match TRBD1. Germline trimming cut 6 bases from V and 4 bases from J; bases unmatched to any gene: 5. This CDR3 has 13 residues. Looked up from germline, CDR1 is LNHDA and CDR2 is SQIVND (reference sequence).

The rearrangement joins TRBV27 to TRBJ1-2; 8 bases fit TRBD1. Losses at the gene ends were 6 bases for V and 6 bases for J; bases not matched to a gene: 6. CDR1 MNHEY and CDR2 SMNVEV come from the germline V gene (reference sequence). The CDR3 runs 13 residues. CDR3 loop: CASRRTGSDGYTF. The CDR3 coding sequence is TGTGCCAGCAGAAGGACAGGGTCGGATGGCTACACCTTC.

This chain links TRBV5-5 with TRBJ1-3, with no clear D. Trimming left V 5 bases short and J 0 bases short, with 21 bases between. Per germline, CDR1 SGHKS and CDR2 YYEKEE (reference sequence). The CDR3 extends over 18 amino acids. The CDR3 loop reads CASRTGANSRFSGNTIYF. The CDR3 coding sequence is TGTGCCAGCAGGACCGGAGCTAATTCCCGTTTCTCTGGAAACACCATATATTTT.